This TCR beta chain was captured in a study of post-analysis software for immune sequencing data. Study in general: Relapsing-remitting, secondary progressive and progressive-relapsing multiple sclerosis courses were included.

Findings of the study overall: Significantly lower normalized Chao1 diversity was found in patients with multiple sclerosis relative to controls. The five TRBV segments detected at higher frequency in patients than in controls included TRBV5-6, TRBV5-1 and TRBV20-1.

About this clonotype: Its target is unknown.

Sequencing libraries made from TCR beta cDNA carried unique molecular identifiers. Using its own MiXCR run on the PCR reads, TCRdb lists one record per CDR3 protein. The sample consists of more than 450,000 distinct CDR3 sequences, about 40% of them appearing once. The CDR3 runs 15 residues. V was clipped by 3 bases and J by 7 bases; unmatched bases: 9. The receptor was isolated from a girl aged 5 to 17 with multiple sclerosis. The specimen was blood. This chain joins TRBV12-3 or TRBV12-4 and TRBJ2-3, with 8 bases identical to TRBD1. The CDR3 region is CASSLDRVTSHTQYF. CDR3 bases: TGTGCCAGCAGTTTGGACAGGGTGACCTCACATACGCAGTATTTT.